The 32 T cell receptor beta chains in this list originate from one sample, sequenced in a study of breast tumors, draining lymph nodes, adjacent tissues (dated by TCRdb to the mid-2010s). The library was prepared using multiplex PCR. The instrument given in TCRdb is Illumina HiSeq 2000. TCRdb ran its own pipeline on the public reads, namely fastp trimming at Q25 and MiXCR clone calling, and kept in-frame beta chains. Rows merge per CDR3 protein into single entries with the most common DNA and genes. Counted in this sample were 150,000 to 200,000 distinct CDR3 sequences; 30% to 40% of them appeared once. The top ten constitute 4% to 5.5% of the sample. Lymph node samples came from the axillary draining lymph nodes of breast cancer patients. Specimen: axillary lymph node tissue. These receptors were obtained from a female donor with breast cancer. Some clones in this sample may be carry-over from other donors' samples.

This clonotype has a count of ten or more. The chain links TRBV19 to TRBJ2-2; D is ambiguous. V dropped 3 bases and J dropped 0 bases, with 11 bases sitting between them. CDR1 LNHDA and CDR2 SQIVND come from the germline V gene (reference sequence). The CDR3 contains 16 residues. CDR3: CASSIPSSANTGELFF. In DNA, the CDR3 is TGTGCCAGTAGTATCCCCAGTTCAGCGAACACCGGGGAGCTGTTTTTT. Combining the CDR3 with reference TRBV19 and TRBJ2-2 gives the whole variable domain DGGITQSPKYLFRKEGQNVTLSCEQNLNHDAMYWYRQDPGQGLRLIYYSQIVNDFQKGDIAEGYSVSREKKESFPLTVTSAQKNPTAFYLCASSIPSSANTGELFFGEGSRLTVL.

The chain carries TRBV5-4 and TRBJ2-3; 10 bases are shared with TRBD1. The CDR3 contains 16 residues. Germline loops: CDR1 SGHNT, CDR2 YYREEE (reference sequence). With 3 bases clipped from V and 1 base from J, the junction kept 5 bases outside the gene matches. The CDR3 loop reads CASSWTGGEGTDTQYF. CDR3 in DNA: TGTGCCAGCAGCTGGACAGGGGGGGAGGGCACAGATACGCAGTATTTT.

In its sample, this clonotype was seen many times. This chain uses TRBV11-1 with TRBJ2-7; 10 nucleotides agree with TRBD2. The CDR3 spans 15 residues. CDR1 is SGHAT, CDR2 FQDESV, per germline (reference sequence). Trimming at V came to 5 bases and at J to 4 bases, leaving 8 bases not matched to a gene. The CDR3 is CASSKLAGKEYEQYF. The CDR3 coding sequence is TGTGCCAGCAGCAAACTAGCGGGGAAAGAGTACGAGCAGTACTTC.

This clonotype was observed a single time. The chain combines TRBV29-1 with TRBJ2-1; the D gene could be TRBD1 or TRBD2 (5 bases each). This CDR3 contains 13 residues. The germline CDR1 and CDR2 sequences are SQVTM and ANQGSEA. V was pared by 4 bases and J by 13 bases, with 20 bases between. The CDR3 coding sequence is TGCAGCGTTGTTTACTACTTAGGGGAGTCTCAGTTCTTC. Translating gives CSVVYYLGESQFF.

The sample holds many counts of this clonotype. V gene TRBV5-6 combines with J gene TRBJ2-7; TRBD2 might be the D (6 bases). CDR3 length: 16 residues. CDR1 is SGHDT, CDR2 YYEEEE, per germline. Trimming left V 0 bases short and J 1 base short, with 14 bases between. The CDR3 loop reads CASSLVGGVASYEQYF. The CDR3 DNA sequence: TGTGCCAGCAGCTTGGTTGGCGGGGTAGCGTCCTACGAGCAGTACTTC. Complete variable domain (other parts from reference TRBV5-6 and TRBJ2-7): DAGVTQSPTHLIKTRGQQVTLRCSPKSGHDTVSWYQQALGQGPQFIFQYYEEEERQRGNFPDRFSGHQFPNYSSELNVNALLLGDSALYLCASSLVGGVASYEQYFGPGTRLTVT.

This clonotype was recorded at least ten times. The V call is TRBV4-3, the J call TRBJ2-1, with 9 positions matching TRBD1. J was trimmed by 8 bases and V by 0 bases; bases with no gene match: 2. This CDR3 spans 14 amino acids. Germline lookup yields CDR1 LGHNA and CDR2 YSLEER. The CDR3 is CASSQDWDRDEQFF. As DNA, the CDR3 is TGCGCCAGCAGCCAAGATTGGGACAGGGATGAGCAGTTCTTC.

This clonotype was detected many times. The chain joins TRBV29-1 to TRBJ2-1; 8 nucleotides agree with TRBD1. CDR3 size: 11 residues. With 7 bases clipped from V and 10 bases from J, the junction kept 6 bases outside the gene matches. The V gene's germline CDR1 is SQVTM and CDR2 ANQGSEA. The DNA for the CDR3 is TGCAGCGGGCAGGGGGCAGGGGAGCAGTTCTTC. This codes for CSGQGAGEQFF.

A note on this clonotype: This sequence may be a read error, since a much larger clone differs from it by one base. This chain links TRBV7-9 with TRBJ2-1; the match to TRBD2 covers 8 bases. Germline CDR1 SEHNR, CDR2 FQNEAQ (reference sequence). Losses at the gene ends were 1 base for V and 13 bases for J; bases not matched to a gene: 12. The CDR3 is 15 amino acids. The CDR3 sequence is CASSLVPDWREEQFF. The CDR3 bases are TGTGCCAGCAGCTTAGTTCCGGATTGGCGGGAGGAACAGTTCTTC.

This clonotype was detected a few times. This chain connects TRBV19 to TRBJ1-1; no clear D gene. V was shortened by 1 base and J by 4 bases, with 13 bases between the two germline ends. This CDR3 has 15 residues. Germline V lookup: CDR1 LNHDA, CDR2 SQIVND (reference sequence). The chain's CDR3 is CASSIGSALSTEAFF. Written as DNA, the CDR3 is TGTGCCAGTAGTATAGGTAGCGCCTTGAGCACTGAAGCTTTCTTT.

V and J are TRBV20-1 and TRBJ2-5, with 8 nucleotides matching TRBD2. Germline loops: CDR1 DFQATT, CDR2 SNEGSKA (reference sequence). Unmatched junction bases numbered 10, after V lost 6 bases and J lost 4 bases. This CDR3 has 14 amino acids. This CDR3 reads CSALSGGDPETQYF. The CDR3 DNA reads TGCAGTGCCCTCTCGGGGGGGGATCCAGAGACCCAGTACTTC.

This clonotype was detected many times. J is TRBJ2-5 and V is TRBV19; D possibly matches TRBD1 or TRBD2 (5 bases each). Trimming shortened V by 6 bases and J by 5 bases, and 10 bases separated the two germline ends. CDR1 and CDR2 from the germline V gene are LNHDA and SQIVND (reference sequence). CDR3 length: 12 amino acids. The CDR3 sequence is CASSEGLETQYF. CDR3 DNA sequence: TGTGCCAGTAGCGAGGGGCTCGAGACCCAGTACTTC.

This clonotype turned up a few times. The chain employs TRBV3-1 and TRBJ2-6; no definite D call. The V and J ends lost 1 base and 0 bases respectively, with 13 bases between them. The CDR3 is 18 amino acids. Germline CDR1 and CDR2: LGHDT and YNNKEL (reference sequence). This CDR3 is CASSQANVLSSGANVLTF. The CDR3 DNA reads as TGTGCCAGCAGCCAAGCAAACGTTTTAAGCTCTGGGGCCAACGTCCTGACTTTC.

This chain connects TRBV12-3 or TRBV12-4 to TRBJ1-2, with 7 bases lining up with TRBD1. V was pared by 7 bases and J by 7 bases, with 9 bases of the junction left unmatched. The CDR3 consists of 13 residues. CDR3 residues: CASTAGGAAGYTF. CDR3 DNA: TGTGCCAGCACCGCAGGGGGGGCAGCTGGCTACACCTTC.

The chain is built from TRBV19 and TRBJ2-4; weak D call: TRBD2 (6 bases). Germline lookup yields CDR1 LNHDA and CDR2 SQIVND (reference sequence). The ends were cut back, 2 bases at V and 0 bases at J, with 20 bases in the middle. The CDR3 spans 19 residues. This CDR3 is CASSIKGGVALIAKNIQYF. CDR3 sequence (DNA): TGTGCCAGTAGTATAAAAGGAGGGGTAGCGTTAATAGCCAAAAACATTCAGTACTTC.

This clonotype has a count of ten or more. CDR3 loop: CASSQDKGTSMFF. CDR3 DNA: TGCGCCAGCAGCCAAGATAAGGGGACTAGTATGTTCTTC. This chain joins TRBV4-1 and TRBJ2-1, with 8 bases identical to TRBD2. The germline V gene encodes CDR1 MGHRA and CDR2 YSYEKL. This CDR3 contains 13 residues. V gave up 0 bases and J gave up 15 bases; unmatched junction bases: 7.

This clonotype was recorded many times. J is TRBJ2-1 and V is TRBV20-1; 7 bases agree with TRBD1. This CDR3 has 14 amino acids. The V gene's germline CDR1 is DFQATT and CDR2 SNEGSKA (reference sequence). Trimming at V came to 5 bases and at J to 3 bases, leaving 7 bases not matched to a gene. The DNA of the CDR3 is TGCAGTGCTGGGTCCGGGACAGACTACAATGAGCAGTTCTTC. This codes for CSAGSGTDYNEQFF.

This clonotype was seen ten or more times. V gene TRBV11-2 combines with J gene TRBJ1-3, with D possibly matching TRBD1 (5 bases). Germline CDR1 and CDR2: SGHAT and FQNNGV. This CDR3 has 15 residues. V was trimmed by 5 bases and J by 4 bases, leaving 15 bases between them. The CDR3 region has the DNA TGTGCCAGCAGCCGCAACGGGCAGGGAGGAAACACCATATATTTT. Residues: CASSRNGQGGNTIYF. The whole variable domain, remainder taken from reference TRBV11-2 and TRBJ1-3, is EAGVAQSPRYKIIEKRQSVAFWCNPISGHATLYWYQQILGQGPKLLIQFQNNGVVDDSQLPKDRFSAERLKGVDSTLKIQPAKLEDSAVYLCASSRNGQGGNTIYFGEGSWLTVV.

This clonotype was detected many times. The J gene is TRBJ1-4, the V gene TRBV12-3 or TRBV12-4, with a tentative D call TRBD1 (5 bases). The CDR3 extends over 17 amino acids. V was pared by 2 bases and J by 5 bases, with 18 bases between. The CDR3 is CASSLNSVGGLNEKLFF. The CDR3 coding sequence is TGTGCCAGCAGTTTAAACTCGGTCGGGGGATTAAATGAAAAACTGTTTTTT.

On this clonotype itself: A clone one base away is much larger, so this may be a read error. The chain links TRBV6-5 to TRBJ2-5; 7 bases are a match to TRBD2. Germline V gene sequence: CDR1 MNHEY, CDR2 SVGAGI. V shed 5 bases, J shed 5 bases, and the junction held 8 bases outside the gene matches. The CDR3 sequence is 14 residues long. CDR3 DNA sequence: TGTGCCAGCAGTCACGGGGGGAGGAGGGAGACCCAGTACTTC. This sequence encodes CASSHGGRRETQYF.

As for this clonotype: Because the CDR3 is missing its conserved closing phenylalanine or tryptophan, this is likely a read error. V usage is TRBV7-2 and J usage is TRBJ2-5, with TRBD2 identical over 7 bases. The CDR3 covers 14 residues. Germline V gene data show CDR1 as SGHTA and CDR2 as FQGNSA. The CDR3 DNA is TGTGCCGGCAGCTTAGCGGGCAGGGTGGAGACCCAGTACCTC. Protein product: CAGSLAGRVETQYL.

This chain uses TRBV7-8 with TRBJ1-6; D might be TRBD1 (5 bases). CDR1 and CDR2 from the germline V gene are SGHVS and FQNEAQ. Deletions cut 0 bases from V and 7 bases from J, with 10 bases between. This CDR3 contains 15 residues. The CDR3: CASSLARGTNSPLHF. DNA of the CDR3: TGTGCCAGCAGCTTAGCGCGGGGGACCAATTCACCCCTCCACTTT.

This clonotype was seen many times. The CDR3 here is CASSPYTSGRDEQYF. Here the CDR3 DNA reads TGTGCCAGCTCACCGTATACTAGCGGGAGGGACGAGCAGTACTTC. The chain recombines TRBV18 with TRBJ2-7; 13 bases line up with TRBD2. Germline-derived CDR1 and CDR2 are KGHSH and LQKENI. The CDR3 loop spans 15 amino acids. The V and J ends lost 3 bases and 5 bases, in that order; junction bases with no gene match: 4.

Concerning this clonotype: Just one base apart from a much larger clone, this may be a read error. This chain joins TRBV13 and TRBJ2-2, with TRBD1 as a possible D gene (7 bases). The CDR3 spans 16 residues. The germline CDR1 and CDR2 sequences are PRHDT and FYEKMQ (reference sequence). Trimming left V 4 bases short and J 5 bases short, with 17 bases between. CDR3 sequence: CASSWRLQGRTGELFF. The DNA for the CDR3 is TGTGCCAGCAGCTGGCGGTTACAGGGGAGGACCGGGGAGCTGTTTTTT.

The table lists this clonotype with many counts. The chain carries TRBV7-9 and TRBJ1-3; D gene unclear. V was trimmed by 2 bases and J by 2 bases, leaving 7 bases between them. There are 14 residues in the CDR3. CDR1 is SEHNR, CDR2 FQNEAQ, per germline (reference sequence). Here the CDR3 reads CASSLSHPGNTIYF. The CDR3 nucleotides are TGTGCCAGCAGCTTATCTCACCCTGGAAACACCATATATTTT.

This clonotype was observed many times. Written as DNA, the CDR3 is TGTGCCAGCAGCTTGGGACCGACGGCTGCACCCCTCCACTTT. It translates to CASSLGPTAAPLHF. The chain links TRBV5-5 to TRBJ1-6, with D unresolved. The CDR3 is 14 amino acids. Germline V gene sequence: CDR1 SGHKS, CDR2 YYEKEE (reference sequence). The V end lost 0 bases, the J end lost 11 bases, and 12 bases lay between the germline ends.

This clonotype came up many times. The V call is TRBV30, the J call TRBJ2-7, with 7 bases fitting TRBD1. Trimming cost V 1 base and J 3 bases; bases outside gene matches: 3. The CDR3 contains 13 residues. The germline gives CDR1 GTSNPN, CDR2 SVGIG (reference sequence). The CDR3 region is CAWSGTGDYEQYF. In nucleotides, the CDR3 is TGTGCCTGGAGTGGGACAGGTGACTACGAGCAGTACTTC.

This clonotype was counted ten times or more. The chain employs TRBV4-2 and TRBJ1-4; D call uncertain. This CDR3 has 14 residues. Germline-derived CDR1 and CDR2 are LGHNA and YNFKEQ. V was pared by 1 base and J by 8 bases, with 11 bases between. In DNA, the CDR3 is TGTGCCAGCAGCCAAGGCACGGGGATGGAAAAACTGTTTTTT. It yields the protein CASSQGTGMEKLFF.

This clonotype showed up many times. The V and J genes are TRBV15 and TRBJ2-2; D gene unclear. The germline gives CDR1 LNHNV, CDR2 YYDKDF (reference sequence). The CDR3 is 15 amino acids. V was clipped by 4 bases and J by 1 base, with 10 bases between them. CDR3 DNA: TGTGCCACCAGCAACCTCCAAAGGAACACCGGGGAGCTGTTTTTT. Protein sequence: CATSNLQRNTGELFF.

The sample holds a few counts of this clonotype. V and J are TRBV5-4 and TRBJ2-3; 8 bases align to TRBD1. CDR3 length: 14 amino acids. The germline gives CDR1 SGHNT, CDR2 YYREEE (reference sequence). With V trimmed by 4 bases and J by 6 bases, 7 bases remained unmatched. Here the CDR3 DNA reads TGTGCCAGCAGCCCGATTACAGGGGGGGATACGCAGTATTTT. Translation: CASSPITGGDTQYF.

A note on this clonotype: This may be a read error, as it is one base from a much larger clone. The chain uses TRBV7-3 and TRBJ2-2; 12 positions match TRBD2. Germline CDR1 and CDR2: SGHTA and FQGTGA. The CDR3 has 19 residues. The CDR3 spells CASSFGLAGLTENPGELFF. In DNA, the CDR3 is TGTGCCAGCAGCTTCGGACTAGCGGGACTCACCGAGAACCCCGGGGAGCTGTTTTTT.

This clonotype was seen ten or more times. The rearrangement joins TRBV2 to TRBJ2-5, with D possibly TRBD1 on 6 matching bases. The germline V and J ends were trimmed by 4 bases and 1 base, with 7 bases remaining between them. The CDR3 spans 13 residues. From germline, CDR1 is SNHLY and CDR2 FYNNEI. In DNA, the CDR3 is TGTGCCAGCAGTGGACAGGTCCAAGAGACCCAGTACTTC. This sequence encodes CASSGQVQETQYF.

This clonotype was observed once. This sequence joins TRBV24-1 and TRBJ2-3; 11 nucleotides align to TRBD2. Germline V gene sequence: CDR1 KGHDR, CDR2 SFDVKD. The CDR3 length is 17 residues. V lost 3 bases and J lost 1; bases outside the gene matches: 5. The CDR3 loop reads CATSDQTSGEGTDTQYF. CDR3 nucleotide sequence: TGTGCCACCAGTGATCAGACTAGCGGGGAAGGCACAGATACGCAGTATTTT.